These 23 T cell receptor beta chains were all obtained from the same sample, sequenced in a study of blood T cell repertoires in COVID-19. Generated by immunoSEQ multiplex PCR, the TCRdb table keeps only in-frame clones and is missing some. The profile shows 350,000 to 550,000 clones, roughly nine tenths of them singletons. Material for sequencing was PBMCs or T cells enriched from blood (not recorded which). Every receptor here comes from a man younger than 45 who had recovered from COVID-19.

The chain joins TRBV6-1 to TRBJ1-3; D uncertain. The ends were cut back, 2 bases at V and 6 bases at J, with 8 bases in the middle. Per germline, CDR1 MNHNS and CDR2 SASEGT. The CDR3 is 13 amino acids. The CDR3 region has the DNA TGTGCCAGCAGTGAATTCCGCGAAAACACCATATATTTT. This translates into CASSEFRENTIYF.

This clone was found a few times. V usage is TRBV6-1 and J usage is TRBJ1-1, with 7 positions matching TRBD1. Germline V gene lookup returns CDR1 MNHNS and CDR2 SASEGT. This CDR3 is 16 amino acids long. V shed 3 bases and J 0 bases; nucleotides not matched to a gene: 7. This CDR3 is CASSDATGWMNTEAFF. The CDR3, as DNA: TGTGCCAGCAGTGATGCGACAGGGTGGATGAACACTGAAGCTTTCTTT.

V and J are TRBV7-9 and TRBJ2-2, with D tentatively TRBD1 (5 bases). CDR3 length: 15 amino acids. The ends were cut back, 1 base at V and 4 bases at J, with 10 bases in the middle. Germline loops: CDR1 SEHNR, CDR2 FQNEAQ (reference sequence). The DNA of the CDR3 is TGTGCCAGCAGCTTAGGGCAGACAGCCACCGGGGAGCTGTTTTTT. Amino acid sequence: CASSLGQTATGELFF.

The chain is built from TRBV6-1 and TRBJ2-3; D is perhaps TRBD1 (6 bases). The CDR3 sequence is 18 residues long. The V gene's germline CDR1 is MNHNS and CDR2 SASEGT. The V and J ends lost 3 bases and 0 bases respectively, with 19 bases between them. The CDR3 DNA follows: TGTGCCAGCAGTGATCCACTCGTCCCGGGACATAGCACAGATACGCAGTATTTT. It codes for CASSDPLVPGHSTDTQYF.

The V call is TRBV28, the J call TRBJ2-7; the match to TRBD1 covers 9 bases. J gave up 6 bases and V 6 bases, and 3 bases lay outside the gene matches. CDR3 size: 12 residues. CDR1 MDHEN and CDR2 SYDVKM come from the germline V gene. The DNA of the CDR3 is TGTGCCAGCAGGGGGACAGGGATCGAGCAGTACTTC. Residues: CASRGTGIEQYF.

This clone has a single count. The chain joins TRBV3-1 (or the pseudogene TRBV3-2) to TRBJ1-1; no definite D call. Trimming cost V 8 bases and J 0 bases, with 13 bases left between them. This CDR3 spans 14 amino acids. From germline, CDR1 is LGHDT and CDR2 YNNKEL (reference sequence). This chain's CDR3 is CASSAARLNTEAFF. The CDR3 nucleotides are TGTGCCAGCTCAGCGGCACGGCTGAACACTGAAGCTTTCTTT.

The rearrangement links TRBV5-6 to TRBJ1-2; TRBD1 matches at 7 bases. CDR1 and CDR2 (germline): SGHDT, YYEEEE. The CDR3 length is 13 residues. The ends lost 4 bases at V and 3 bases at J; junction bases unmatched: 3. CDR3 DNA: TGTGCCAGCAGCCAGACAGGGTACTATGGCTACACCTTC. Residues: CASSQTGYYGYTF.

The V call is TRBV19, the J call TRBJ1-5; 7 bases are a match to TRBD1. Trimming took 5 bases from V and 1 from J; bases not matched to a gene: 5. Per germline, CDR1 LNHDA and CDR2 SQIVND (reference sequence). The CDR3 loop spans 15 amino acids. The CDR3 DNA reads as TGTGCCAGTAGTCGGACAGGACTGAGCAATCAGCCCCAGCATTTT. This sequence encodes CASSRTGLSNQPQHF.

The chain combines TRBV30 with TRBJ1-1; D gene ambiguous. Germline V gene data show CDR1 as GTSNPN and CDR2 as SVGIG (reference sequence). V was trimmed by 2 bases and J by 1 base, leaving 5 bases between them. The length of the CDR3 is 12 residues. Written as DNA, the CDR3 is TGTGCCTGGAGTCTCCCGAACACTGAAGCTTTCTTT. This codes for CAWSLPNTEAFF.

J is TRBJ1-5 and V is TRBV19, with TRBD1 matching 9 bases. Germline V gene lookup returns CDR1 LNHDA and CDR2 SQIVND (reference sequence). This CDR3 comprises 15 residues. V trimming: 5 bases; J trimming: 3 bases; junction bases outside the gene matches: 5. The CDR3 nucleotides read TGTGCCAGTAGTCGGGGACAGGGTCTCAATCAGCCCCAGCATTTT. Translating gives CASSRGQGLNQPQHF.

The V call is TRBV5-1, the J call TRBJ2-7; D is unclear. Germline CDR1 reads SGHRS; CDR2 reads YFSETQ. This CDR3 region has 13 residues. Trimming stripped 0 bases from V and 3 bases from J, with 7 bases between. The CDR3 coding sequence is TGCGCCAGCAGCTTGGATACGGGCTACGAGCAGTACTTC. It codes for CASSLDTGYEQYF.

The genes are TRBV3-1 (or the pseudogene TRBV3-2) and TRBJ1-6, with 7 bases fitting TRBD1. The CDR3 contains 14 residues. After removal of 6 bases from V and 4 bases from J, the junction contained 3 bases not matched to a gene. The V gene's germline CDR1 is LGHDT and CDR2 YNNKEL (reference sequence). The CDR3 loop reads CASRTGAYNSPLHF. CDR3 coding DNA: TGTGCCAGCAGAACAGGGGCTTATAATTCACCCCTCCACTTT.

The chain couples TRBV4-1 to TRBJ1-5; 10 bases are shared with TRBD1. Trimming removed 6 bases from V and 6 bases from J; junction bases left unmatched: 5. The length of the CDR3 is 14 residues. CDR1 and CDR2 (germline): MGHRA, YSYEKL. In nucleotides, the CDR3 is TGCGCCAGCAGTGGACAGGGGGTAATTCAGCCCCAGCATTTT. This translates into CASSGQGVIQPQHF.

This clone was detected a few times. The chain recombines TRBV12-3 or TRBV12-4 with TRBJ1-6; no reliable D call. Trimming cost V 4 bases and J 7 bases, with 5 bases left between them. The CDR3 spans 12 residues. CDR3 bases: TGTGCCAGCAGTTATGTAAATTCACCCCTCCACTTT. Its protein product is CASSYVNSPLHF.

This chain links TRBV30 with TRBJ2-2; TRBD2 might be the D (6 bases). The CDR3 is made up of 15 amino acids. CDR1 is GTSNPN and CDR2 is SVGIG in the germline V gene (reference sequence). V lost 3 bases to trimming and J lost 3 bases, with 14 bases between them. DNA for the CDR3: TGTGCCTGGAGCACCTTGGCTAGCGACACCGGGGAGCTGTTTTTT. Translating gives CAWSTLASDTGELFF.

The chain is built from TRBV24-1 and TRBJ1-5; 8 bases are a match to TRBD1. This CDR3 region has 14 residues. The germline gives CDR1 KGHDR, CDR2 SFDVKD. The ends lost 6 bases at V and 1 base at J; junction bases unmatched: 1. The CDR3 spells CATSRTGSNQPQHF. CDR3 nucleotide sequence: TGTGCCACCAGTAGGACAGGGAGCAATCAGCCCCAGCATTTT.

This clone was seen once. This chain connects TRBV27 to TRBJ1-6, with D possibly matching TRBD1 (5 bases). The CDR3 has 17 residues. Trimming shortened V by 5 bases and J by 9 bases, and 23 bases separated the two germline ends. Germline V gene sequence: CDR1 MNHEY, CDR2 SMNVEV (reference sequence). Written as DNA, the CDR3 is TGTGCCAGCAGTCCGCCCCTCAGAGACAGCCCCGGTTCACCCCTCCACTTT. It codes for CASSPPLRDSPGSPLHF.

The chain carries TRBV2 and TRBJ2-1, with 7 bases identical to TRBD2. The V gene's germline CDR1 is SNHLY and CDR2 FYNNEI. CDR3 size: 14 residues. With V trimmed by 6 bases and J by 5 bases, 7 bases remained unmatched. The CDR3 coding sequence is TGTGCCAGCAGGAGGGGAGGGCCTAACAATGAGCAGTTCTTC. This translates into CASRRGGPNNEQFF. Using reference TRBV2 and TRBJ2-1 for the parts outside the CDR3, the full variable domain is EPEVTQTPSHQVTQMGQEVILRCVPISNHLYFYWYRQILGQKVEFLVSFYNNEISEKSEIFDDQFSVERPDGSNFTLKIRSTKLEDSAMYFCASRRGGPNNEQFFGPGTRLTVL.

This clone has just one count. The chain's CDR3 is CASSLSRRTADMNTEAFF. DNA for the CDR3: TGCGCCAGCAGCCTGTCGCGAAGGACAGCAGATATGAACACTGAAGCTTTCTTT. The chain is built from TRBV5-1 and TRBJ1-1, with a possible D match to TRBD1 (6 bases). The CDR3 runs to 18 residues. In germline, CDR1 is SGHRS, CDR2 YFSETQ. Trimming took 4 bases from V and 0 from J, leaving 22 bases between them.

This sequence joins TRBV27 and TRBJ2-7; tentatively, D is TRBD1 (6 bases). The V gene's germline CDR1 is MNHEY and CDR2 SMNVEV (reference sequence). The CDR3 is made up of 14 amino acids. Trimming stripped 5 bases from V and 2 bases from J, with 13 bases between. The CDR3 loop reads CASSVTRDTYEQYF. Here the CDR3 DNA reads TGTGCCAGCAGTGTCACCCGGGACACCTACGAGCAGTACTTC.

The chain joins TRBV5-1 to TRBJ2-3; D is perhaps TRBD2 (5 bases). V lost 6 bases and J lost 2, with 16 bases in between. Germline lookup yields CDR1 SGHRS and CDR2 YFSETQ. There are 15 residues in the CDR3. Here the CDR3 reads CASTPAGGSTDTQYF. CDR3 coding DNA: TGCGCCAGCACCCCGGCGGGCGGCTCCACAGATACGCAGTATTTT.

The rearrangement joins TRBV27 to TRBJ2-3, with D perhaps matching TRBD1 (5 bases). Trimming removed 4 bases from V and 4 bases from J, with 9 bases in between. The CDR3 is 13 residues long. The germline CDR1 and CDR2 sequences are MNHEY and SMNVEV (reference sequence). The CDR3 bases are TGTGCCAGCAGTTCGACAGTGGCAGATACGCAGTATTTT. It codes for CASSSTVADTQYF.

The chain recombines TRBV3-1 (or the pseudogene TRBV3-2) with TRBJ1-2, with no clear D. Germline assignment: CDR1 LGHDT and CDR2 YNNKEL (reference sequence). CDR3 length equals 16 residues. V lost 0 bases to trimming and J lost 3 bases, with 14 bases between them. CDR3 bases: TGTGCCAGCAGCCAAGATGTCGGCAAGACTGACTATGGCTACACCTTC. It specifies CASSQDVGKTDYGYTF.